These T cell receptor beta chains were read from a single sample in a study of blood T cell repertoires in COVID-19. Profiling relied on immunoSEQ multiplex PCR, and the TCRdb table lists in-frame clones only, not all of them. The data show around 200,000 clones, 75% to 90% seen once. Sequenced input: PBMCs or T cells enriched from blood (not recorded which). The receptor source for this set is a man aged 35-49 years who had recovered from COVID-19. CDR3s include the opening cysteine and the closing phenylalanine or tryptophan.

j_call v_call cdr3_aa
TRBJ2-7 TRBV27 CASSPEGFPGGEQYF
TRBJ2-7 TRBV19 CASTTGTSGRNEQYF
TRBJ1-1 TRBV2 CASSDRGRTEAFF
TRBJ1-1 TRBV30 CAWSIPGGLFRLNTEAFF
TRBJ1-5 TRBV19 CASRELNQPQHF
TRBJ1-2 TRBV12-5 CASGSSRQVAYYGYTF
TRBJ2-7 TRBV15 CATSDSQYEQYF
TRBJ2-2 TRBV3-1/TRBV3-2 CASSHVVQGKSGELFF
TRBJ2-5 TRBV19 CASSSSLGQGQETQYF
TRBJ1-6 TRBV11-3 CASSLLGGKEGNSPLHF
TRBJ1-5 TRBV19 CASRTTGAAAQPQHF
TRBJ2-2 TRBV10-3 CAFRTSGESNTGELFF
TRBJ2-1 TRBV5-1 CASSVRLAGGSGEQFF
TRBJ1-3 TRBV27 CASSSGPTASGNTIYF
TRBJ1-1 TRBV27 CASSQGTPLNTEAFF
TRBJ1-1 TRBV29-1 CSVFLVNGEAFF
TRBJ2-7 TRBV5-6 CVSSPWEGVGEQYF
TRBJ1-6 TRBV6-5 CASSYSTGDSPLHF
TRBJ2-1 TRBV6-5 CASQTGTGSYNEQFF
TRBJ2-2 TRBV6-5 CAVASGGNTGELFF
TRBJ1-2 TRBV19 CASTPTGTGGYGYTF
TRBJ1-1 TRBV9 CASSVKINTEAFF
TRBJ2-1 TRBV18 CASSPSGQGMSEQFF
TRBJ1-1 TRBV19 CASSIEPGRNTEAFF
TRBJ1-6 TRBV19 CASSIRGQGSSSYNSPLHF
TRBJ1-1 TRBV19 CASSMTSSGNTEAFF
TRBJ1-2 TRBV30 CACHQGAEHGYTF
TRBJ2-3 TRBV21-1 CASNTSGRGADTQYF